This record looks at one TCR beta chain sequence and its context. The sample comes from a study of technical replicates of blood from a few donors. The CDR3 is made up of 15 amino acids. Germline V gene lookup returns CDR1 LGHNA and CDR2 YSLEER. The V and J ends lost 0 bases and 7 bases respectively, with 13 bases between them. TCRdb keeps only in-frame clones here, not all; method: immunoSEQ multiplex PCR. This sample has about 60,000 clones, with more than 75% found just once. The source of this sequence is a human donor in good health. Some clones in this sample may be carry-over from other donors' samples. The chain recombines TRBV4-3 with TRBJ2-1; weak D call: TRBD1 (6 bases). Specimen: PBMCs. The CDR3 nucleotides are TGCGCCAGCAGCCAAGAACCGAGCAGGGGTAATGAGCAGTTCTTC. Encoded protein: CASSQEPSRGNEQFF.